A single sample gave rise to the 8 T cell receptor beta chains below, sequenced in a study of T cell repertoires in cytomegalovirus infection. Each CDR3 protein gets one entry after TCRdb re-called the reads with MiXCR. The sample consists of roughly 310,000 distinct CDR3 sequences, 15% to 20% of them appearing once. The sequencing sample was made of PBMCs. Every receptor here comes from a human donor in good health (CMV status not recorded). Some clones in this sample may be carry-over from other donors' samples.

The chain joins TRBV28 to TRBJ2-7; 7 nucleotides agree with TRBD2. CDR1 and CDR2 (germline): MDHEN, SYDVKM. With 2 bases clipped from V and 4 bases from J, the junction kept 8 bases outside the gene matches. The CDR3 runs 15 residues. CDR3 loop: CASSLATGGSYEQYF. CDR3 DNA sequence: TGTGCCAGCAGTTTAGCTACGGGGGGTAGTTACGAGCAGTACTTC.

This clonotype was seen only once. The chain recombines TRBV18 with TRBJ2-3; 11 bases fit TRBD2. CDR1 is KGHSH and CDR2 is LQKENI in the germline V gene. The CDR3 totals 15 residues. Trimming cost V 3 bases and J 2 bases; bases outside gene matches: 1. The CDR3 coding sequence is TGTGCCAGCTCACCGACTAGCGGGGACACAGATACGCAGTATTTT. It is translated as CASSPTSGDTDTQYF.

A note on this clonotype: It may be a read error: a sequence one base away is much more abundant. The J gene is TRBJ1-5, the V gene TRBV9; a weak D match, TRBD1 (5 bases). Germline CDR1 reads SGDLS; CDR2 reads YYNGEE. This CDR3 is 14 amino acids long. V lost 0 bases and J 1 base, leaving 5 bases between the germline ends. The CDR3 protein is CASSVGDSNQPQHF. The CDR3, as DNA: TGTGCCAGCAGCGTAGGGGACAGCAATCAGCCCCAGCATTTT.

This clonotype came up many times. The genes are TRBV4-1 and TRBJ1-5; 8 nucleotides align to TRBD1. Germline V gene lookup returns CDR1 MGHRA and CDR2 YSYEKL. Trimming took 2 bases from V and 6 from J; bases not matched to a gene: 3. The CDR3 contains 14 residues. The CDR3 reads CASSQQGAGQPQHF. CDR3 bases: TGCGCCAGCAGCCAACAGGGGGCAGGTCAGCCCCAGCATTTT.

This clonotype was counted only a few times. The genes are TRBV28 and TRBJ2-1; D possibly uses TRBD1 or TRBD2 (5 bases each). CDR1 and CDR2 from the germline V gene are MDHEN and SYDVKM. The CDR3 runs to 12 residues. V lost 3 bases and J 7 bases, leaving 7 bases between the germline ends. This chain's CDR3 is CASSLGENEQFF. Written as DNA, the CDR3 is TGTGCCAGCAGTTTGGGGGAAAATGAGCAGTTCTTC.

The CDR3 nucleotides read TGTGCCAGCAGCTTTCGGACTAGCGGGGGGGATACGCAGTATTTT. Translation: CASSFRTSGGDTQYF. The V gene is TRBV7-6, the J gene TRBJ2-3, with 14 bases lining up with TRBD2. The CDR3 sequence is 15 residues long. Per the germline V gene, CDR1 is SGHVS and CDR2 is FNYEAQ. V lost 3 bases and J lost 6; bases outside the gene matches: 2.

This clonotype was seen many times. This sequence joins TRBV7-9 and TRBJ2-3; D unclear. The CDR3 is 13 amino acids. The ends were cut back, 5 bases at V and 5 bases at J, with 11 bases in the middle. The V gene's germline CDR1 is SEHNR and CDR2 FQNEAQ (reference sequence). The CDR3 region is CASSPRLGDTQYF. The CDR3 nucleotides are TGTGCCAGCAGCCCTAGATTAGGAGATACGCAGTATTTT.

This clonotype was recorded a few times. This chain links TRBV12-3 or TRBV12-4 with TRBJ2-5, with D perhaps given as TRBD1 or TRBD2 (6 bases each). This CDR3 contains 18 residues. Trimming removed 3 bases at V and 0 bases at J, with 20 bases between. CDR3 DNA: TGTGCCAGCAGTTTTAGGTCGGGGGCCTCGTTGTACCAAGAGACCCAGTACTTC. Translated, it gives CASSFRSGASLYQETQYF.